Sequencing of this T cell receptor beta chain was carried out in a study of T cell repertoires in cytomegalovirus infection. Study information: Both a matching HLA type and CMV infection were indicated by public TCR beta signatures.

Broader study findings: The cumulative frequency of public TCR beta families identified carriers of CMV plus the relevant HLA. In two of eight donors, the top clonotype was HLA-C-restricted CMV-specific.

Each CDR3 protein gets one entry after TCRdb re-called the reads with MiXCR. Seen here are roughly 250,000 distinct CDR3 sequences, roughly 20% observed once, and the top ten hold around a sixth. Looked up from germline, CDR1 is SGHTA and CDR2 is FQGNSA. This CDR3 region has 13 residues. About this clonotype: Antigen: not known. At one of its ends the junction is not consistent with the germline gene, which may arise from a read error.

Specimen: CD8+ T cells from PBMCs. The source is a human donor in good health (CMV status not recorded). Some clones in this sample may be carry-over from other donors' samples. The chain carries TRBV7-2 and TRBJ2-1; tentatively, D is TRBD1 (6 bases). CDR3 in amino acids: CVSSLRGYNEQFF. CDR3 DNA sequence: TGTGTCAGCAGCTTAAGGGGGTACAATGAGCAGTTCTTC.